This TCR beta chain was obtained from a study of response to subunit inactivated influenza vaccine. Overall study results and limits: Authors suggested few new T cells are recruited by each seasonal influenza vaccination.

This clonotype showed up just a few times. Its cognate antigen is unknown. MiXCR, run by TCRdb on the RT-PCR reads, gives a single entry per CDR3 protein. The sample holds about 300,000 distinct CDR3 sequences, 20% to 25% seen once. The CDR3 totals 15 residues. J was trimmed by 4 bases and V by 8 bases; bases with no gene match: 7. The TCR comes from a man aged 50-75 years who received an inactivated influenza vaccine. V usage is TRBV12-3 or TRBV12-4 and J usage is TRBJ1-6, with 8 bases lining up with TRBD1. This specimen consisted of PBMCs from blood, obtained less than 22 months after vaccination. The CDR3 DNA sequence: TGTGCCAGCCAGCAAGGACAGGGATATAATTCACCCCTCCACTTT. This sequence encodes CASQQGQGYNSPLHF.